Detailed here is one T cell receptor (beta chain). Its cognate antigen is unknown. These data belong to a study of cytomegalovirus exposure and HLA in healthy donors. Study-level results: A subsequent analysis found that TCR clusters from the first cohort also tended to co-occur in the 130 or so validation repertoires, with about 95% of cluster scores above 0. Associated with cytomegalovirus, according to the listing, were 150 to 200 TCR beta chains. Most TCR sequences were rare, but some public TCRs occurred in many donors.

TCRdb keeps only in-frame clones here, not all; method: immunoSEQ multiplex PCR. The repertoire has under 250,000 clones, around 87% of them found once; the top ten carry less than 3%. Germline V CDR1 and CDR2: SGDLS, YYNGEE. V shed 7 bases and J 0 bases; nucleotides not matched to a gene: 5. This CDR3 has 16 residues. This chain uses TRBV9 with TRBJ1-5, with 12 bases aligning to TRBD1. The sequenced sample was PBMCs. This clonotype was obtained from a man between 18 and 29 years old in good health and CMV-seronegative. The CDR3 coding sequence is TGTGCCAGCGCCCAGGGACAGGGGGCTAGCAATCAGCCCCAGCATTTT. It is translated as CASAQGQGASNQPQHF.